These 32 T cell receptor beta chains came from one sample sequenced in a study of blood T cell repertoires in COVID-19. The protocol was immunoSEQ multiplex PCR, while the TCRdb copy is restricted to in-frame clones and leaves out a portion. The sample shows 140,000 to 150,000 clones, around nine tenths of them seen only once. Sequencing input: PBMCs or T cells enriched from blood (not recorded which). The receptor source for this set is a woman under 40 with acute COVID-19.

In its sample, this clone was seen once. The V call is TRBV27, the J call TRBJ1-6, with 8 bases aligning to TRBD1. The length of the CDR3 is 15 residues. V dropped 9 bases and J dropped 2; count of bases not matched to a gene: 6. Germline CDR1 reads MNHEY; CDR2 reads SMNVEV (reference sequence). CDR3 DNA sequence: TGTGCCAGTCAGACAGGGGTCCCCTATAATTCACCCCTCCACTTT. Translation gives CASQTGVPYNSPLHF.

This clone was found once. The CDR3 reads CAISEHYRNSPLHF. The DNA for the CDR3 is TGTGCCATCAGTGAGCACTATAGGAATTCACCCCTCCACTTT. V and J are TRBV10-3 and TRBJ1-6; the D is unclear. The CDR3 covers 14 residues. With 2 bases removed from V and 7 bases from J, the gap between germline ends came to 9 bases. Germline values: CDR1 ENHRY, CDR2 SYGVKD.

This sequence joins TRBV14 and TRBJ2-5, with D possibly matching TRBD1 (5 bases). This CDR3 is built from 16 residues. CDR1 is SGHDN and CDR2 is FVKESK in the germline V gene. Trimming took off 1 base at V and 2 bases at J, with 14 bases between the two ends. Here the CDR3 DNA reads TGTGCCAGCAGCCAAGGGCAGGGTAGTCGGCAAGAGACCCAGTACTTC. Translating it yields CASSQGQGSRQETQYF.

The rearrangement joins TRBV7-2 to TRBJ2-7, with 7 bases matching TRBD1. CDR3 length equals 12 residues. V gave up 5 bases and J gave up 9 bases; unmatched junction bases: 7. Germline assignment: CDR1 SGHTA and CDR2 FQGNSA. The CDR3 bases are TGTGCCAGCAGCCCACAGGGGTTCGCGCAGTACTTC. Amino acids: CASSPQGFAQYF.

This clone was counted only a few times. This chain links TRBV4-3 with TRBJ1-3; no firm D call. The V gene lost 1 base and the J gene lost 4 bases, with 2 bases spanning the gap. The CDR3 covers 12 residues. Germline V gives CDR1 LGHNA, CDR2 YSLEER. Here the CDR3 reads CASSQVGNTIYF. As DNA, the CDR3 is TGCGCCAGCAGCCAAGTAGGAAACACCATATATTTT.

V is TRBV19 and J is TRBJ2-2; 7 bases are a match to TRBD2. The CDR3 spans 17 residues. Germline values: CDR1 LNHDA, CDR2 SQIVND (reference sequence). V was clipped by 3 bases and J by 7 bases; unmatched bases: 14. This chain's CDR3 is CASSIGREGFMVGELFF. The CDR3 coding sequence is TGTGCCAGTAGTATTGGCAGGGAGGGCTTCATGGTCGGGGAGCTGTTTTTT. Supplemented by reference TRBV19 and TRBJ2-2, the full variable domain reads DGGITQSPKYLFRKEGQNVTLSCEQNLNHDAMYWYRQDPGQGLRLIYYSQIVNDFQKGDIAEGYSVSREKKESFPLTVTSAQKNPTAFYLCASSIGREGFMVGELFFGEGSRLTVL.

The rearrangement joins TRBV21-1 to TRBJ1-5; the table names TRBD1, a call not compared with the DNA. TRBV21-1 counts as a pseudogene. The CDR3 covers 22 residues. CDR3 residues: CASSKLRRRGKTGTGGDQPQHF. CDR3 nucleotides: TGTGCCAGCAGCAAGCTTCGACGAAGGGGAAAGACCGGGACAGGGGGCGATCAGCCCCAGCATTTT.

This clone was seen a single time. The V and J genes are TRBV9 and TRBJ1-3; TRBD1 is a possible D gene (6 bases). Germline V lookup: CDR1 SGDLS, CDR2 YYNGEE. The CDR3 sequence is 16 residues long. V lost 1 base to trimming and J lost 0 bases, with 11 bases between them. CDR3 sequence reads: CASSVRAGDSGNTIYF. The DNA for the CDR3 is TGTGCCAGCAGCGTAAGGGCAGGGGACTCTGGAAACACCATATATTTT.

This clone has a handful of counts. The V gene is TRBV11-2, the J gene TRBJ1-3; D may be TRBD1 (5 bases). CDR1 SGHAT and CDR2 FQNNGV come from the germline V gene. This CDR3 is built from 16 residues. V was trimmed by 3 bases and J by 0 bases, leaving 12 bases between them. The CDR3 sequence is CASSLVSGFSGNTIYF. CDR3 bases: TGTGCCAGCAGCTTGGTTTCAGGGTTCTCTGGAAACACCATATATTTT.

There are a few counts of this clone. CDR3 in DNA: TGTGCCTGGAGTGTTGGGGGCTTTGGAAACACCATATATTTT. Its translation is CAWSVGGFGNTIYF. This chain joins TRBV30 and TRBJ1-3; maybe TRBD1 (6 bases). There are 14 residues in the CDR3. In germline, CDR1 is GTSNPN, CDR2 SVGIG (reference sequence). Trimming stripped 0 bases from V and 3 bases from J, with 9 bases between. Supplemented by reference TRBV30 and TRBJ1-3, the full variable domain reads SQTIHQWPATLVQPVGSPLSLECTVEGTSNPNLYWYRQAAGRGLQLLFYSVGIGQISSEVPQNLSASRPQDRQFILSSKKLLLSDSGFYLCAWSVGGFGNTIYFGEGSWLTVV.

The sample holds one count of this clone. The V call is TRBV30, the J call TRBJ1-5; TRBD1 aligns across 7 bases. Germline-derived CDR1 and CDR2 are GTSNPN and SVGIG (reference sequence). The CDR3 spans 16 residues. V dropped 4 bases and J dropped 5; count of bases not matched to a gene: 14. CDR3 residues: CAWTHGGGIGDQPQHF. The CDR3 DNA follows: TGTGCCTGGACCCATGGAGGGGGCATAGGGGATCAGCCCCAGCATTTT.

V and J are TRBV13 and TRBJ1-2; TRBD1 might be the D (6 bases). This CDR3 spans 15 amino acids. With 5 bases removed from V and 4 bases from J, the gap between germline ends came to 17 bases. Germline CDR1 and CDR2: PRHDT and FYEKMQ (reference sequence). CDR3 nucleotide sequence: TGTGCCAGCAGCCCAGGCCGACAGGTATCCTATGGCTACACCTTC. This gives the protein CASSPGRQVSYGYTF.

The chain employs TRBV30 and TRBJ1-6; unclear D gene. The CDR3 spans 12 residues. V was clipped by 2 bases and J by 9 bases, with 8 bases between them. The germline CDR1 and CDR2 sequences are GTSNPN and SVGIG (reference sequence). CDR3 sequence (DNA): TGTGCCTGGAGTCCACCCAGTTCACCCCTCCACTTT. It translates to CAWSPPSSPLHF.

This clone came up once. The CDR3 DNA is TGCGCCAGCAGCCCACGGGAGGGCCTAGCTAACTATGGCTACACCTTC. It is translated as CASSPREGLANYGYTF. The gene calls are TRBV4-1 and TRBJ1-2; D call uncertain. This CDR3 region has 16 residues. Germline V CDR1 and CDR2: MGHRA, YSYEKL. Trimming took 4 bases from V and 0 from J, leaving 15 bases between them.

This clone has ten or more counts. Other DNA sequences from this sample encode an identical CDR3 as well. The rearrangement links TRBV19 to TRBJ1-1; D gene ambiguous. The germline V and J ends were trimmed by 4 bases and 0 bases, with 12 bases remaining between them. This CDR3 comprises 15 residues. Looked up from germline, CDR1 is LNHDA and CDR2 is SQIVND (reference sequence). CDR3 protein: CASSTIPDMNTEAFF. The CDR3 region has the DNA TGTGCCAGTAGTACCATCCCCGACATGAACACTGAAGCTTTCTTT.

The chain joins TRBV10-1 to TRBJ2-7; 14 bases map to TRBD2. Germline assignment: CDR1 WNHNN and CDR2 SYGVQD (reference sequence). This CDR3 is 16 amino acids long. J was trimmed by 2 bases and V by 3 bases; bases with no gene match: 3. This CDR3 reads CASSERTSGRTYEQYF. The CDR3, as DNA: TGCGCCAGCAGTGAACGGACTAGCGGGAGGACCTACGAGCAGTACTTC.

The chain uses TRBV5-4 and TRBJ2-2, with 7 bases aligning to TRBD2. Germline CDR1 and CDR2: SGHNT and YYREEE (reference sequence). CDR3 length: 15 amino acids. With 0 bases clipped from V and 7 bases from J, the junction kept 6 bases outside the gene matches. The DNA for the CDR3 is TGTGCCAGCAGCTTGGGGTTTAGCGGGTTCGGGGAGCTGTTTTTT. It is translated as CASSLGFSGFGELFF.

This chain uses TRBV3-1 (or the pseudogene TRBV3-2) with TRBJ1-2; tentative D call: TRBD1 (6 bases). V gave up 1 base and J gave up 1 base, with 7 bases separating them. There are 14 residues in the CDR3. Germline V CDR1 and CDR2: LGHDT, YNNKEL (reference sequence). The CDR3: CASSQGTDNYGYTF. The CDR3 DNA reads TGTGCCAGCAGCCAAGGGACAGATAACTATGGCTACACCTTC.

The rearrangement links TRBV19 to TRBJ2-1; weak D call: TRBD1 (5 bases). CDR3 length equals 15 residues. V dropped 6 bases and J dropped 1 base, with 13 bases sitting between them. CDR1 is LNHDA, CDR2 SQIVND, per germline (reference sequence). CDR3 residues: CASRIRGQSYNEQFF. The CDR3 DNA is TGTGCCAGTAGGATCCGCGGACAATCCTACAATGAGCAGTTCTTC.

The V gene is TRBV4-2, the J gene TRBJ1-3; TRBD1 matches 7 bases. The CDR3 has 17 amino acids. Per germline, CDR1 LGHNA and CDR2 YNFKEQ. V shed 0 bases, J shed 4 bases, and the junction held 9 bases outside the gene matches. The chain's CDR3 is CASSQDLLQGGGNTIYF. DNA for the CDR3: TGTGCCAGCAGCCAAGATTTGCTGCAGGGGGGAGGAAACACCATATATTTT.

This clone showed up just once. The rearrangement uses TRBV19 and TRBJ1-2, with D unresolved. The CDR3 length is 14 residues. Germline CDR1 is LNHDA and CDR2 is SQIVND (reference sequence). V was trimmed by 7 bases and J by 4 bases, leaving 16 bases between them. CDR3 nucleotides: TGTGCCAGTACCATTCCGGGAGAAGTCTATGGCTACACCTTC. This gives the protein CASTIPGEVYGYTF.

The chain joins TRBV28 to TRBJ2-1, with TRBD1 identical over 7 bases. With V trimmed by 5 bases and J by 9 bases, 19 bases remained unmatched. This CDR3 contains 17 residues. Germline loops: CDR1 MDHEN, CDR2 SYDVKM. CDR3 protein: CASSPASTGSVWGEQFF. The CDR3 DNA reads TGTGCCAGCAGTCCGGCCTCGACAGGGTCCGTGTGGGGTGAGCAGTTCTTC.

The DNA of the CDR3 is TGTGCCAGCAGCCAACCATCGGATGGGGGCCGTGAGACCCAGTACTTC. Encoded protein: CASSQPSDGGRETQYF. The J gene is TRBJ2-5, the V gene TRBV3-1 (or the pseudogene TRBV3-2), with D tentatively TRBD1 (6 bases). The CDR3 length is 16 residues. The V gene lost 2 bases and the J gene lost 5 bases, with 18 bases spanning the gap. The germline V gene has CDR1 LGHDT and CDR2 YNNKEL (reference sequence).

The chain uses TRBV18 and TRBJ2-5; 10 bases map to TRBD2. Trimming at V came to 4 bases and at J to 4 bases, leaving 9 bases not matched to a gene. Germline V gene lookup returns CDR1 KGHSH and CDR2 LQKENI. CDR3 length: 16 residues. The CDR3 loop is CASSLLAGVAAETQYF. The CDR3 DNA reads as TGTGCCAGCTCACTTCTAGCGGGAGTGGCAGCAGAGACCCAGTACTTC.

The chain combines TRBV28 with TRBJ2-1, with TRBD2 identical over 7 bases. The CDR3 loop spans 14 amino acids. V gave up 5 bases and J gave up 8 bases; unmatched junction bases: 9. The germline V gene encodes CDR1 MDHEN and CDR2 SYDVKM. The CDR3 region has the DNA TGTGCCAGCAGTATTTGGGACTATTCCTATGAGCAGTTCTTC. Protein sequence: CASSIWDYSYEQFF.

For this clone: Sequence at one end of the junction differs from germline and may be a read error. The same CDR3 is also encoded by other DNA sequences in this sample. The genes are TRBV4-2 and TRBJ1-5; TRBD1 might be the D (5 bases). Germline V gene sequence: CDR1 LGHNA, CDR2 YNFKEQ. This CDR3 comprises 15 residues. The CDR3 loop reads CASSLQDDGNQPQHF. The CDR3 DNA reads TGTGCCAGCAGCCTACAGGATGACGGCAATCAGCCTCAGCATTTT.

CDR3: CAWRTVNYGYTF. The CDR3 DNA sequence: TGTGCCTGGCGGACAGTTAACTATGGCTACACCTTC. The rearrangement uses TRBV30 and TRBJ1-2; D possibly corresponds to TRBD1 (6 bases). This CDR3 spans 12 amino acids. Germline lookup yields CDR1 GTSNPN and CDR2 SVGIG (reference sequence). Between the trimmed V and J ends, which lost 5 bases and 1 base, there was a span of 8 bases.

Written as DNA, the CDR3 is TGTGCCAGCAGTTATTCCGGAAGCGGGGGTTACGAGCAGTACTTC. Translation: CASSYSGSGGYEQYF. The rearrangement links TRBV6-5 to TRBJ2-7; 8 bases align to TRBD2. V shed 3 bases and J 4 bases; nucleotides not matched to a gene: 8. CDR3 length: 15 residues. CDR1 MNHEY and CDR2 SVGAGI come from the germline V gene.

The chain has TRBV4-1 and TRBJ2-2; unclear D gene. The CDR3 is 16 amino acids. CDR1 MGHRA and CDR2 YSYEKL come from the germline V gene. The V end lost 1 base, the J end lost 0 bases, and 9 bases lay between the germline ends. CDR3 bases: TGCGCCAGCAGCCAAGGGCCGCAGGCGAACACCGGGGAGCTGTTTTTT. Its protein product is CASSQGPQANTGELFF.

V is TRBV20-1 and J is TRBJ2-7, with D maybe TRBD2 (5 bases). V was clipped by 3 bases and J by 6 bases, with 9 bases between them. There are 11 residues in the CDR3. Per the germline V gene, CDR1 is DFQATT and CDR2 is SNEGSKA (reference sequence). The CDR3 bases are TGCAGTGCTAGGGAGGCCCTCGAGCAGTACTTC. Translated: CSAREALEQYF.

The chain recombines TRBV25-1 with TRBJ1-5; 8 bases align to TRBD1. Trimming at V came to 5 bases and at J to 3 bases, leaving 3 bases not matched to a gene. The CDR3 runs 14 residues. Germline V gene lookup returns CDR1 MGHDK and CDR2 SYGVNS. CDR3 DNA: TGTGCCAGCAGTCAGACAGGGGTCAATCAGCCCCAGCATTTT. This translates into CASSQTGVNQPQHF.

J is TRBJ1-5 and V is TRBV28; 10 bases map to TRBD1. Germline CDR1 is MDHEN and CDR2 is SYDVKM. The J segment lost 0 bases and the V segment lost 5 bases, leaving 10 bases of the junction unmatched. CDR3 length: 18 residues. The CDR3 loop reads CASSLRQGATHSNQPQHF. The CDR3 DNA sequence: TGTGCCAGCAGTCTCCGACAGGGGGCGACTCATAGCAATCAGCCCCAGCATTTT.